This TCR beta chain was recovered during a study of cytomegalovirus exposure and HLA in healthy donors. Study-wide points: Researchers reported in a later analysis that common viral pathogens appeared linked to several top clusters. Reported performance of the classifier showed diagnosis of cytomegalovirus status with high specificity and sensitivity.

V lost 9 bases, J lost 5 bases, and 9 bases stayed unmatched. CDR3 length: 13 residues. Germline V gives CDR1 LNHDA, CDR2 SQIVND (reference sequence). PCR employed 60 Vbeta and 13 Jbeta primers. The assay was immunoSEQ multiplex PCR, and TCRdb's table has in-frame clones only and misses some. The sample consists of around 140,000 clones, 78% of them appearing once. Donors had nominal health at sampling but likely had unrecorded immune exposures. With regard to this clone: The antigen is unknown.

The J gene is TRBJ1-1, the V gene TRBV19; 7 bases are a match to TRBD1. This receptor was identified in a female donor in good health and CMV-seronegative. The sequencing sample was made of PBMCs. CDR3 sequence (DNA): TGTGCCAGCCGGGGACAGTTGGGGACTGAAGCTTTCTTT. This gives the protein CASRGQLGTEAFF.